The 8 T cell receptor beta chains reported below all come from one sample, sequenced in a study of blood T cell repertoires in COVID-19. Sequencing was performed with immunoSEQ multiplex PCR; in TCRdb, only in-frame clones are kept and a portion is missing. The data contain some 180,000 clones, 80% to 95% of them seen just once; the ten biggest clones take up 0.45% to 0.65%. The sample taken for sequencing was peripheral blood. The receptors were gathered from a man aged 45-65 years with acute or convalescent COVID-19.

In nucleotides, the CDR3 is TGTGCCAGCAGCTTACAGGGGGCTGAAGGCGAGACCCAGTACTTC. Residues: CASSLQGAEGETQYF. V usage is TRBV7-3 and J usage is TRBJ2-5; TRBD1 matches 8 bases. CDR3 length: 15 amino acids. With V trimmed by 2 bases and J by 5 bases, 7 bases remained unmatched. Germline V gene data show CDR1 as SGHTA and CDR2 as FQGTGA.

V usage is TRBV5-1 and J usage is TRBJ1-5; 9 bases are a match to TRBD1. Trimming removed 4 bases from V and 9 bases from J; junction bases left unmatched: 14. The germline gives CDR1 SGHRS, CDR2 YFSETQ. The CDR3 is 16 amino acids. This CDR3 is CASSPTGGDSGVPQHF. The CDR3 bases are TGCGCCAGCAGCCCGACAGGGGGGGACTCGGGAGTGCCCCAGCATTTT. The variable domain in full, completed from reference TRBV5-1 and TRBJ1-5, reads KAGVTQTPRYLIKTRGQQVTLSCSPISGHRSVSWYQQTPGQGLQFLFEYFSETQRNKGNFPGRFSGRQFSNSRSEMNVSTLELGDSALYLCASSPTGGDSGVPQHFGDGTRLSIL.

The rearrangement links TRBV19 to TRBJ1-5, with TRBD1 identical over 7 bases. With V trimmed by 3 bases and J by 4 bases, 3 bases remained unmatched. CDR1 and CDR2 (germline): LNHDA, SQIVND (reference sequence). The CDR3 has 14 amino acids. CDR3 sequence: CASSMGQINQPQHF. Here the CDR3 DNA reads TGTGCCAGTAGTATGGGACAGATAAATCAGCCCCAGCATTTT. Drawing the rest from reference TRBV19 and TRBJ1-5, the complete variable domain is DGGITQSPKYLFRKEGQNVTLSCEQNLNHDAMYWYRQDPGQGLRLIYYSQIVNDFQKGDIAEGYSVSREKKESFPLTVTSAQKNPTAFYLCASSMGQINQPQHFGDGTRLSIL.

CDR3 amino acids: CASSSTGTGELFF. The DNA of the CDR3 is TGTGCCAGCAGTTCAACAGGGACCGGGGAGCTGTTTTTT. V usage is TRBV6-5 and J usage is TRBJ2-2, with D tentatively TRBD1 (6 bases). Per the germline V gene, CDR1 is MNHEY and CDR2 is SVGAGI. The CDR3 has 13 residues. Trimming shortened V by 4 bases and J by 5 bases, and 8 bases separated the two germline ends.

Comments on this clone: The germline gene is not matched at one end of the junction; a read error may be the cause. The chain joins TRBV7-9 to TRBJ1-4; no firm D call. CDR1 SEHNR and CDR2 FQNEAQ come from the germline V gene (reference sequence). The CDR3 totals 14 residues. The CDR3 loop reads CASTLTEGAEKLFF. The CDR3 DNA follows: TGTGCCAGCACCTTAACGGAGGGCGCGGAAAAACTGTTTTTT.

The chain joins TRBV5-1 to TRBJ1-6; D is unclear. Trimming pared 4 bases from V and 5 bases from J, leaving 13 bases between. CDR1 and CDR2 (germline): SGHRS, YFSETQ. CDR3 length: 15 residues. The CDR3 region has the DNA TGCGCCAGCAGCCCCAGTGGGCAGAATAATTCACCCCTCCACTTT. Translating gives CASSPSGQNNSPLHF.

V is TRBV15 and J is TRBJ2-1; 12 nucleotides line up with TRBD2. Germline CDR1 reads LNHNV; CDR2 reads YYDKDF (reference sequence). V shed 4 bases, J shed 7 bases, and the junction held 5 bases outside the gene matches. The CDR3 has 15 amino acids. The CDR3 DNA is TGTGCCACCAGCAAGACTAGCGGGAGCCTAAATGAGCAGTTCTTC. Protein: CATSKTSGSLNEQFF.

The V and J genes are TRBV27 and TRBJ2-3, with TRBD1 matching 8 bases. This CDR3 contains 15 residues. Germline CDR1 is MNHEY and CDR2 is SMNVEV (reference sequence). J lost 2 bases, V lost 2 bases, and 3 bases had no gene match. The CDR3 DNA reads TGTGCCAGCAGTTTAAGACAGGGGTTCACAGATACGCAGTATTTT. Amino acid sequence: CASSLRQGFTDTQYF.